This entry lists 30 T cell receptor beta chains sequenced from one sample in a study of cytomegalovirus exposure and HLA in healthy donors. PCR employed 60 Vbeta and 13 Jbeta primers. This table comes from immunoSEQ multiplex PCR, and its TCRdb copy is limited to in-frame clones, with some not included. The sample includes under 170,000 clones, 79% of them seen just once. Material: PBMCs. These receptors were obtained from a man aged 50-59 years in good health and CMV-seropositive.

This clone was detected once. The genes are TRBV27 and TRBJ1-2, with D maybe TRBD1 (6 bases). V was clipped by 2 bases and J by 4 bases, with 8 bases between them. Per the germline V gene, CDR1 is MNHEY and CDR2 is SMNVEV (reference sequence). The CDR3 contains 13 residues. DNA of the CDR3: TGTGCCAGCAGTTTAACAGGGTTCTATGGCTACACCTTC. It encodes CASSLTGFYGYTF.

The chain carries TRBV6-6 and TRBJ1-2; D is perhaps TRBD1 (5 bases). Germline CDR1 reads MNHNY; CDR2 reads SVGAGI (reference sequence). The CDR3 extends over 13 amino acids. V lost 4 bases and J 6 bases, leaving 12 bases between the germline ends. The DNA for the CDR3 is TGTGCCAGCAGTTTTGGACGGGGGGATGGCTACACCTTC. Translating gives CASSFGRGDGYTF.

This rearrangement joins TRBV7-8 to TRBJ2-1, with a possible D match to TRBD2 (5 bases). CDR1 and CDR2 from the germline V gene are SGHVS and FQNEAQ. The length of the CDR3 is 14 residues. V gave up 2 bases and J gave up 6 bases, with 11 bases separating them. The CDR3 loop is CASSLLTTSNEQFF. CDR3 sequence (DNA): TGTGCCAGCAGCTTACTAACTACTAGCAATGAGCAGTTCTTC.

This sequence joins TRBV7-2 and TRBJ2-1, with 10 bases that match TRBD2. J was trimmed by 0 bases and V by 6 bases; bases with no gene match: 2. CDR1 and CDR2 from the germline V gene are SGHTA and FQGNSA. The CDR3 is 15 residues long. This chain's CDR3 is CASRIAGGSYNEQFF. As DNA, the CDR3 is TGTGCCAGCAGGATAGCGGGAGGCTCCTACAATGAGCAGTTCTTC.

This clone is a singleton in its sample. This chain joins TRBV5-8 and TRBJ2-7; TRBD2 agrees at 11 bases. The CDR3 loop spans 16 amino acids. Germline V gene data show CDR1 as SGHTS and CDR2 as YDEGEE. J lost 2 bases, V lost 2 bases, and 6 bases had no gene match. CDR3 DNA sequence: TGTGCCAGCAGCTTTCTAGCGGGAGGCCCTACCTACGAGCAGTACTTC. The encoded protein is CASSFLAGGPTYEQYF.

The sample holds a few counts of this clone. The sample holds other DNA sequences that translate to the same CDR3. V is TRBV19 and J is TRBJ1-1; 7 positions agree with TRBD1. The CDR3 is 13 amino acids. From germline, CDR1 is LNHDA and CDR2 SQIVND (reference sequence). V was clipped by 6 bases and J by 4 bases; unmatched bases: 5. The CDR3, as DNA: TGTGCCAGTAGCCCGACAGGGTCCACTGAAGCTTTCTTT. This gives the protein CASSPTGSTEAFF.

The chain employs TRBV7-8 and TRBJ2-3; TRBD2 matches at 10 bases. The CDR3 runs to 16 residues. V lost 1 base, J lost 8 bases, and 9 bases stayed unmatched. CDR1 SGHVS and CDR2 FQNEAQ come from the germline V gene. The chain's CDR3 is CASSLVSSGGLGTQYF. The CDR3 DNA is TGTGCCAGCAGCTTAGTCTCTAGCGGGGGTCTGGGTACGCAGTATTTT.

The chain is built from TRBV5-1 and TRBJ2-7, with D possibly TRBD1 on 6 matching bases. This CDR3 is built from 14 residues. Looked up from germline, CDR1 is SGHRS and CDR2 is YFSETQ. The V gene lost 0 bases and the J gene lost 6 bases, with 13 bases spanning the gap. The CDR3 sequence: CASSLGVRGSEQYF. The CDR3 DNA follows: TGCGCCAGCAGCTTGGGGGTCAGGGGATCCGAGCAGTACTTC.

This clone has just one count. A junction boundary mismatches the germline segment, possibly from a read error. This chain connects TRBV7-9 to TRBJ2-3, with 11 bases fitting TRBD2. Germline V CDR1 and CDR2: SEHNR, FQNEAQ (reference sequence). The CDR3 extends over 17 amino acids. The CDR3 is CAGSSPTSGTIPDTQYF. The CDR3 nucleotides read TGTGCCGGCAGCTCTCCGACTAGCGGGACGATTCCAGATACGCAGTATTTT.

A few counts support this clone. The chain carries TRBV19 and TRBJ1-5; 8 nucleotides match TRBD1. CDR1 and CDR2 (germline): LNHDA, SQIVND (reference sequence). This CDR3 has 16 residues. V lost 5 bases to trimming and J lost 0 bases; unmatched junction nucleotides: 6. The CDR3 here is CASSLDRDYSNQPQHF. The CDR3 region has the DNA TGTGCCAGTAGTTTGGACAGGGATTATAGCAATCAGCCCCAGCATTTT.

This clone appeared once. V usage is TRBV4-2 and J usage is TRBJ2-7; possible D gene TRBD2, 6 bases. In germline, CDR1 is LGHNA, CDR2 YNFKEQ. V was pared by 1 base and J by 4 bases, with 11 bases between. The CDR3 is 14 amino acids. The CDR3, as DNA: TGTGCCAGCAGCCAAGGGACTAAAGGTTACGAGCAGTACTTC. It encodes CASSQGTKGYEQYF.

This clone was picked up a small number of times. The sample carries other DNA sequences with the same CDR3. The rearrangement links TRBV6-5 to TRBJ2-7; D uncertain. The CDR3 length is 15 residues. V was trimmed by 7 bases and J by 1 base, leaving 17 bases between them. CDR1 and CDR2 (germline): MNHEY, SVGAGI. The CDR3 here is CASTLLPAGSYEQYF. CDR3 coding DNA: TGTGCCAGCACCTTACTCCCGGCAGGTTCCTACGAGCAGTACTTC.

The J gene is TRBJ2-3, the V gene TRBV29-1; 8 positions agree with TRBD2. The CDR3 has 18 amino acids. J gave up 0 bases and V 0 bases, and 11 bases lay outside the gene matches. Per the germline V gene, CDR1 is SQVTM and CDR2 is ANQGSEA. CDR3 bases: TGCAGCGTTGAAGATCGAGCGGGAGAGACTTTTAGCACAGATACGCAGTATTTT. Residues: CSVEDRAGETFSTDTQYF.

This sequence joins TRBV10-3 and TRBJ1-2, with TRBD1 matching 8 bases. Germline lookup yields CDR1 ENHRY and CDR2 SYGVKD. The length of the CDR3 is 13 residues. J lost 8 bases, V lost 8 bases, and 10 bases had no gene match. In DNA form, the CDR3 reads TGTGCCATCGCTACGACAGGGGCGGGAGGCTACACCTTC. Translated: CAIATTGAGGYTF.

The chain couples TRBV6-6 to TRBJ2-2, with D perhaps TRBD1 (5 bases). The CDR3 sequence is 14 residues long. The V gene's germline CDR1 is MNHNY and CDR2 SVGAGI (reference sequence). The V end was cut by 4 bases, the J end by 4 bases, with 10 bases between. The CDR3 DNA sequence: TGTGCCAGCAGTTCACAGGATACCACCGGGGAGCTGTTTTTT. Amino acids: CASSSQDTTGELFF.

The chain combines TRBV19 with TRBJ2-3; 11 bases are a match to TRBD2. CDR3 length: 15 amino acids. Germline V gene sequence: CDR1 LNHDA, CDR2 SQIVND (reference sequence). V lost 4 bases and J lost 2; bases outside the gene matches: 2. The CDR3 is CASSTGLAATDTQYF. The CDR3 DNA reads as TGTGCCAGTAGTACGGGACTAGCGGCCACAGATACGCAGTATTTT.

This clone was counted a few times. The chain couples TRBV27 to TRBJ1-1; no definite D call. In germline, CDR1 is MNHEY, CDR2 SMNVEV (reference sequence). This CDR3 contains 13 residues. Trimming took 3 bases from V and 4 from J, leaving 9 bases between them. The CDR3 DNA is TGTGCCAGCAGTTTCCAGGAGGGCACTGAAGCTTTCTTT. It translates to CASSFQEGTEAFF.

This chain links TRBV7-8 with TRBJ2-7; maybe TRBD2 (5 bases). The V and J ends lost 0 bases and 4 bases respectively, with 7 bases between them. CDR1 and CDR2 (germline): SGHVS, FQNEAQ. The CDR3 is 13 residues long. This CDR3 reads CASSLAREYEQYF. In DNA form, the CDR3 reads TGTGCCAGCAGCTTAGCCCGGGAATACGAGCAGTACTTC. Supplemented by reference TRBV7-8 and TRBJ2-7, the full variable domain reads GAGVSQSPRYKVAKRGQDVALRCDPISGHVSLFWYQQALGQGPEFLTYFQNEAQLDKSGLPSDRFFAERPEGSVSTLKIQRTQQEDSAVYLCASSLAREYEQYFGPGTRLTVT.

The chain is built from TRBV21-1 and TRBJ2-5; the D call of TRBD2 is as the table states it, not checked on the DNA. The closer fit of TRBJ2-7 to the DNA end suggests the J call may be wrong. TRBV21-1 is given as a pseudogene. The CDR3 loop spans 16 amino acids. The CDR3 reads CASSKRSGSCPNEQYF. The CDR3 nucleotides are TGTGCCAGCAGCAAAAGGAGCGGTAGTTGCCCTAACGAGCAGTACTTC.

This clone came up once. The same CDR3 can be traced to other DNA sequences in this sample. The genes are TRBV11-3 and TRBJ2-1; TRBD2 matches at 7 bases. CDR3 length equals 15 residues. Trimming took 6 bases from V and 0 from J; bases not matched to a gene: 5. Germline CDR1 is SGHNT and CDR2 is YENEEA. DNA for the CDR3: TGTGCCAGCAGTCCTAGCGGAAACTCCTACAATGAGCAGTTCTTC. It encodes CASSPSGNSYNEQFF.

The chain uses TRBV5-1 and TRBJ2-7; 11 positions agree with TRBD2. The junction had 11 bases not matched to a gene; V was cut back by 0 bases and J by 9 bases. The CDR3 consists of 16 residues. Germline V gives CDR1 SGHRS, CDR2 YFSETQ. CDR3 nucleotide sequence: TGCGCCAGCAGCTTGGGGGGACTAGCGGAGGCTACGGGGCAGTACTTC. It codes for CASSLGGLAEATGQYF.

V and J are TRBV5-1 and TRBJ2-5; 10 bases map to TRBD1. Trimming took 7 bases from V and 5 from J; bases not matched to a gene: 8. The CDR3 loop spans 14 amino acids. Germline V gene lookup returns CDR1 SGHRS and CDR2 YFSETQ. For the CDR3, the DNA is TGCGCCAGCGGCCCGACAGGGGGCAGTGAGACCCAGTACTTC. This encodes CASGPTGGSETQYF.

The chain carries TRBV19 and TRBJ1-6; 7 bases map to TRBD1. Trimming cost V 5 bases and J 4 bases; bases outside gene matches: 8. This CDR3 spans 16 amino acids. CDR1 and CDR2 from the germline V gene are LNHDA and SQIVND (reference sequence). CDR3 residues: CASSPRTGIYNSPLHF. CDR3 DNA sequence: TGTGCCAGTAGTCCTCGGACAGGCATTTATAATTCACCCCTCCACTTT. The entire variable domain, with the rest obtained from reference TRBV19 and TRBJ1-6, is as follows: DGGITQSPKYLFRKEGQNVTLSCEQNLNHDAMYWYRQDPGQGLRLIYYSQIVNDFQKGDIAEGYSVSREKKESFPLTVTSAQKNPTAFYLCASSPRTGIYNSPLHFGNGTRLTVT.

Points on this clone: The junction differs from germline at one of its ends, possibly a read error. The CDR3 sequence is CASSSPQDNYEQYF. The CDR3 coding sequence is TGTGCCAGCTCATCACCCCAGGATAACTACGAGCAGTACTTC. The gene calls are TRBV18 and TRBJ2-7; no reliable D call. The germline gives CDR1 KGHSH, CDR2 LQKENI. The CDR3 length is 14 residues.

Notes on this clone: At the DNA level, this CDR3 is encoded by other sequences in the same sample as well. The chain joins TRBV5-6 to TRBJ1-2; D call uncertain. From germline, CDR1 is SGHDT and CDR2 YYEEEE. Deletions cut 0 bases from V and 4 bases from J, with 4 bases between. This CDR3 spans 12 amino acids. The CDR3 spells CASSLGSYGYTF. The CDR3 bases are TGTGCCAGCAGCTTGGGCAGCTATGGCTACACCTTC.

The chain couples TRBV6-1 to TRBJ1-6, with D unclear. The CDR3 loop spans 14 amino acids. Trimming cost V 2 bases and J 10 bases, with 12 bases left between them. The germline gives CDR1 MNHNS, CDR2 SASEGT. This chain's CDR3 is CASSELWAQSPLHF. The CDR3 DNA follows: TGTGCCAGCAGTGAACTTTGGGCTCAATCACCCCTCCACTTT.

This clone was counted a single time. The chain combines TRBV28 with TRBJ2-6; no definite D call. Germline-derived CDR1 and CDR2 are MDHEN and SYDVKM. The CDR3 totals 15 residues. The V end lost 4 bases, the J end lost 1 base, and 8 bases lay between the germline ends. CDR3 DNA: TGTGCCAGCAGTTGGTCGCTATCTGGGGCCAACGTCCTGACTTTC. Translating it yields CASSWSLSGANVLTF. Full variable domain (outside the CDR3, taken from reference TRBV28 and TRBJ2-6): DVKVTQSSRYLVKRTGEKVFLECVQDMDHENMFWYRQDPGLGLRLIYFSYDVKMKEKGDIPEGYSVSREKKERFSLILESASTNQTSMYLCASSWSLSGANVLTFGAGSRLTVL.

This clone was counted between two and nine times. The rearrangement joins TRBV27 to TRBJ2-1, with D possibly matching TRBD1 (6 bases). Germline V gene data show CDR1 as MNHEY and CDR2 as SMNVEV (reference sequence). Trimming cost V 4 bases and J 5 bases, with 18 bases left between them. This CDR3 spans 16 amino acids. CDR3 in amino acids: CASSSTGTTMHNEQFF. DNA of the CDR3: TGTGCCAGCAGTTCTACCGGGACAACCATGCACAATGAGCAGTTCTTC.

The J gene is TRBJ2-7, the V gene TRBV5-5; perhaps TRBD1 as D (5 bases). The CDR3 length is 15 residues. V was cut by 4 bases and J by 6 bases, with 20 bases left in between. CDR1 and CDR2 (germline): SGHKS, YYEKEE (reference sequence). CDR3 sequence reads: CASSHTRDRAGEQYF. Here the CDR3 DNA reads TGTGCCAGCAGCCACACCAGGGATAGGGCTGGCGAGCAGTACTTC. Looking up the rest from reference TRBV5-5 and TRBJ2-7 gives the full variable domain: DAGVTQSPTHLIKTRGQQVTLRCSPISGHKSVSWYQQVLGQGPQFIFQYYEKEERGRGNFPDRFSARQFPNYSSELNVNALLLGDSALYLCASSHTRDRAGEQYFGPGTRLTVT.

The chain joins TRBV5-4 to TRBJ2-5; 9 bases map to TRBD2. TRBJ2-7 explains the end of the DNA better; the J call may be wrong. The CDR3 loop spans 15 amino acids. In germline, CDR1 is SGHNT, CDR2 YYREEE (reference sequence). The chain's CDR3 is CASSLGGLAGYEQYF. The CDR3 nucleotides are TGTGCCAGCAGCTTGGGCGGCCTAGCGGGATACGAGCAGTACTTC.